The clone carrying this T cell receptor (beta chain) was picked up a small number of times. The data stem from a study of blood T cells in healthy people across ages. CDR3 length: 14 residues. Looked up from germline, CDR1 is DFQATT and CDR2 is SNEGSKA (reference sequence). A second PCR, run for about 7 to 11 cycles, used a sample-barcoded 5' primer plus a J-beta primer mix. In TCRdb, the 5' RACE reads were re-called with MiXCR into one record per CDR3 protein. The repertoire holds around 1,000,000 distinct CDR3 sequences, approximately 26% seen once, with approximately 0.75% in the top ten. This sample was shared with a second study, whose subject was T cells of mothers and their children. As reported in that work: In cDNA synthesis, all of the extracted RNA was used at about 1.5 ug per 15 ul.

This TCR derives from a girl aged 2-10 years in good health. Sequencing was done on a sample of blood. The chain is built from TRBV20-1 and TRBJ2-5; TRBD1 might be the D (6 bases). Gene TRBJ2-7 matches the end of the DNA better, so the J call may be wrong. CDR3 sequence (DNA): TGCAGTGCTCTTAACAGGGCGCGCTCCTACGAGCAGTACTTC. It specifies CSALNRARSYEQYF.